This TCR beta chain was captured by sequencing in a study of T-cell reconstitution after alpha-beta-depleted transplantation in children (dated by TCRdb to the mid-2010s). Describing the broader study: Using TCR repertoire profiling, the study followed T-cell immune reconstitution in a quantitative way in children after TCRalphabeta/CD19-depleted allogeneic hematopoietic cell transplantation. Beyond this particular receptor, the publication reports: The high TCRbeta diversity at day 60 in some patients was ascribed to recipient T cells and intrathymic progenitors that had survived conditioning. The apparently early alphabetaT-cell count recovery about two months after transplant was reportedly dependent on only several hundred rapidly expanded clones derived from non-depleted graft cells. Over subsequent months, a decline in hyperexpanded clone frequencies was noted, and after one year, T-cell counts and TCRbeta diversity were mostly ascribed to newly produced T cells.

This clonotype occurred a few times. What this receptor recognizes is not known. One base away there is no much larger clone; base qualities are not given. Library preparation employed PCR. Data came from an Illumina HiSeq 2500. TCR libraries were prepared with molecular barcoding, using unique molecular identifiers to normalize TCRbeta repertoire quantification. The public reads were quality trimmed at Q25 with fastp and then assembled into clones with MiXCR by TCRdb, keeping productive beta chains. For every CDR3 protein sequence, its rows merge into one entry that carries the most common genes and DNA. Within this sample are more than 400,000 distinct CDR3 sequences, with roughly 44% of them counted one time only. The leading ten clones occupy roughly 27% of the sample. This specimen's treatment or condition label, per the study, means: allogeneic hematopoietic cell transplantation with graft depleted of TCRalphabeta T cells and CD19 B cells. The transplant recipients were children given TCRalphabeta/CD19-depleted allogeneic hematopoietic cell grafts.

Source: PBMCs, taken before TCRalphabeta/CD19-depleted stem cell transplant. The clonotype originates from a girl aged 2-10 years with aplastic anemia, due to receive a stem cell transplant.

The DNA sequence follows: TGTGCCACCAGTGACCCACCCGGGACGGATGACTTTAACACTGAAGCTTTCTTT. This yields the protein CATSDPPGTDDFNTEAFF. This chain is built from TRBV24-1 and TRBJ1-1, with TRBD1 perhaps the D gene, on 5 matching bases. The V and J ends are trimmed by 4 bases and 2 bases, leaving 22 bases between them. The germline V gene supplies CDR1 KGHDR and CDR2 SFDVKD. Its CDR3 holds 18 amino acids, cysteine through phenylalanine. CDR3 DNA is the only sequence kept; it has 54 bases, read in frame from the first base.